This T cell receptor beta chain was identified in a study of T cell repertoires in cytomegalovirus infection. V lost 3 bases and J 1 base, leaving 9 bases between the germline ends. The CDR3 has 15 residues. Using its own MiXCR run on the reads, TCRdb lists one record per CDR3 protein. The sample holds about 190,000 distinct CDR3 sequences, roughly 9% seen once. Material for sequencing was PBMCs. The chain is built from TRBV12-3 or TRBV12-4 and TRBJ2-2; no definite D call. The sequence was obtained from a human donor in good health (CMV status not recorded). Some clones in this sample may be carry-over from other donors' samples. CDR3 region: CASSLRLGNTGELFF. The CDR3 DNA reads TGTGCCAGCAGTTTGAGGCTTGGGAACACCGGGGAGCTGTTTTTT.